Sequencing of this T cell receptor (beta chain) was carried out in a study of T cell responses to AZD1222 COVID-19 vaccine. Overall study results and limits: The donor cohort was predominantly white British with a female majority, and clonal diversity may have been underestimated. Vaccine-associated CD4 TCRs ranged over spike, dominating at 160-218 and 743-854.

Using immunoSEQ multiplex PCR, the repertoire was profiled, and TCRdb retains in-frame clones only, with some absent. The table lists 120,000 or so clones, about 87% of them singletons. With respect to this clone: Its cognate antigen is unknown.

Sequences were derived from peripheral blood, sampled on day 0 of AZD1222 vaccination. The clonotype was recovered from an adult in good health.

CDR3: CSTSAGSNQPQHF. DNA of the CDR3: TGCAGCACCTCTGCAGGGTCGAATCAGCCCCAGCATTTT. The rearrangement uses TRBV29-1 and TRBJ1-5; D perhaps matches TRBD1 (5 bases). V lost 8 bases and J 4 bases, leaving 15 bases between the germline ends. CDR3 length: 13 residues. The V gene's germline CDR1 is SQVTM and CDR2 ANQGSEA.